These 23 T cell receptor beta chains were all obtained from the same sample, sequenced in a study of cytomegalovirus exposure and HLA in healthy donors. The PCR contained 60 Vbeta and 13 Jbeta primers. Assay: immunoSEQ multiplex PCR; the TCRdb copy retains only in-frame clones and omits some. The sample yields around 110,000 clones, about 61% seen once. Sequencing input: PBMCs. The receptor source for this set is a woman aged 25 to 39 in good health and CMV-seronegative.

This sequence joins TRBV4-1 and TRBJ1-1; tentative D call: TRBD1 (5 bases). The germline V and J ends were trimmed by 7 bases and 1 base, with 22 bases remaining between them. The CDR3 is 17 residues long. From germline, CDR1 is MGHRA and CDR2 YSYEKL. The chain's CDR3 is CASTPQGEGRGNTEAFF. The CDR3 DNA is TGCGCCAGCACCCCTCAAGGGGAGGGACGAGGGAACACTGAAGCTTTCTTT.

V and J are TRBV6-1 and TRBJ2-2, with D possibly matching TRBD2 (6 bases). With 5 bases removed from V and 9 bases from J, the gap between germline ends came to 16 bases. Germline V gene sequence: CDR1 MNHNS, CDR2 SASEGT. The CDR3 is made up of 14 amino acids. CDR3 DNA: TGTGCCAGCAGTCTTTCCTCGACTAGTTGGGAGCTGTTTTTT. Encoded protein: CASSLSSTSWELFF.

The J gene is TRBJ1-4, the V gene TRBV19; 9 nucleotides agree with TRBD1. There are 18 residues in the CDR3. J was trimmed by 6 bases and V by 3 bases; bases with no gene match: 14. Looked up from germline, CDR1 is LNHDA and CDR2 is SQIVND (reference sequence). The CDR3 coding sequence is TGTGCCAGTAGTATTATCAGGACAGGGGCTCGAGGAGATGAAAAACTGTTTTTT. As protein: CASSIIRTGARGDEKLFF.

The chain employs TRBV4-1 and TRBJ1-1; the D is unclear. Germline CDR1 MGHRA, CDR2 YSYEKL. Between the trimmed V and J ends, which lost 2 bases and 3 bases, there was a span of 13 bases. The CDR3 totals 15 residues. In DNA, the CDR3 is TGCGCCAGCAGCCAAAAGCACTTTAGCGACACTGAAGCTTTCTTT. This translates into CASSQKHFSDTEAFF.

The gene calls are TRBV25-1 and TRBJ1-2; TRBD1 might be the D (6 bases). The CDR3 covers 11 residues. V gave up 6 bases and J gave up 5 bases, with 7 bases separating them. The germline CDR1 and CDR2 sequences are MGHDK and SYGVNS. The CDR3 is CASSTGYGYTF. The CDR3, as DNA: TGTGCCAGCAGCACAGGGTATGGCTACACCTTC.

The chain joins TRBV6-1 to TRBJ1-1; possibly TRBD1 for D (6 bases). Trimming removed 6 bases at V and 2 bases at J, with 13 bases between. The CDR3 loop spans 14 amino acids. CDR1 MNHNS and CDR2 SASEGT come from the germline V gene. This chain's CDR3 is CASRYGQLNTEAFF. CDR3 DNA sequence: TGTGCCAGCAGGTACGGACAGTTAAACACTGAAGCTTTCTTT.

This chain joins TRBV28 and TRBJ2-7; 11 nucleotides agree with TRBD2. V shed 6 bases and J 2 bases; nucleotides not matched to a gene: 6. The CDR3 consists of 15 residues. Germline V gene lookup returns CDR1 MDHEN and CDR2 SYDVKM. CDR3 loop: CASRGRLAGPYEQYF. The CDR3, as DNA: TGTGCCAGCAGGGGGAGACTAGCGGGACCCTACGAGCAGTACTTC. The whole variable domain, filled in from reference TRBV28 and TRBJ2-7, reads DVKVTQSSRYLVKRTGEKVFLECVQDMDHENMFWYRQDPGLGLRLIYFSYDVKMKEKGDIPEGYSVSREKKERFSLILESASTNQTSMYLCASRGRLAGPYEQYFGPGTRLTVT.

The CDR3 region is CSVAGQGYEKLFF. The CDR3 DNA reads as TGCAGCGTTGCGGGACAGGGATATGAAAAACTGTTTTTT. The V and J genes are TRBV29-1 and TRBJ1-4, with 9 nucleotides matching TRBD1. The germline V gene has CDR1 SQVTM and CDR2 ANQGSEA. There are 13 residues in the CDR3. After removal of 4 bases from V and 6 bases from J, the junction contained 3 bases not matched to a gene.

This clone was seen more than once but under ten times. This chain uses TRBV21-1 with TRBJ2-1; the table's D call TRBD2 went unverified against the DNA. TRBV21-1 is recorded as a pseudogene. This CDR3 comprises 15 residues. CDR3 bases: TGTGCCAGCAGCAAAGTGCGGGAGGCCTACAATGAGCAGTTCTTC. Translated, it gives CASSKVREAYNEQFF.

The chain carries TRBV6-6 and TRBJ1-2, with TRBD1 matching over 9 bases. Germline V gives CDR1 MNHNY, CDR2 SVGAGI (reference sequence). With V trimmed by 6 bases and J by 2 bases, 10 bases remained unmatched. The CDR3 is made up of 16 amino acids. The CDR3 nucleotides read TGTGCCAGCAGACTCCCGGGACAGGGAGGGAACTATGGCTACACCTTC. This gives the protein CASRLPGQGGNYGYTF.

The chain is built from TRBV4-3 and TRBJ1-2; TRBD1 matches 9 bases. Germline CDR1 reads LGHNA; CDR2 reads YSLEER. V was pared by 1 base and J by 6 bases, with 3 bases of the junction left unmatched. This CDR3 is 14 amino acids long. The CDR3 DNA reads TGCGCCAGCAGCCAAGCGTGGACAGGGGATGGCTACACCTTC. Protein product: CASSQAWTGDGYTF.

The chain carries TRBV18 and TRBJ2-3; 8 nucleotides agree with TRBD1. The V segment lost 1 base and the J segment 4 bases; nucleotides outside the gene matches: 7. The CDR3 length is 16 residues. Per the germline V gene, CDR1 is KGHSH and CDR2 is LQKENI. This CDR3 reads CASSPLNRGVSDTQYF. The DNA of the CDR3 is TGTGCCAGCTCACCACTGAACAGGGGGGTATCAGATACGCAGTATTTT.

The V call is TRBV30, the J call TRBJ2-1; 7 bases fit TRBD2. Germline CDR1 is GTSNPN and CDR2 is SVGIG (reference sequence). V lost 3 bases and J lost 12; bases outside the gene matches: 11. The CDR3 runs to 13 residues. DNA of the CDR3: TGTGCCTGGAGGGGGGTTGGCGGGAGCGGGCAGTTCTTC. Protein: CAWRGVGGSGQFF.

This clone was picked up a small number of times. The chain uses TRBV5-4 and TRBJ2-7, with D possibly being TRBD2 (6 bases). This CDR3 region has 14 residues. Germline V gives CDR1 SGHNT, CDR2 YYREEE (reference sequence). The ends were cut back, 0 bases at V and 6 bases at J, with 13 bases in the middle. CDR3 in DNA: TGTGCCAGCAGCTTGGAGGGGATGGGGGGCGAGCAGTACTTC. This gives the protein CASSLEGMGGEQYF. Supplemented by reference TRBV5-4 and TRBJ2-7, the full variable domain reads ETGVTQSPTHLIKTRGQQVTLRCSSQSGHNTVSWYQQALGQGPQFIFQYYREEENGRGNFPPRFSGLQFPNYSSELNVNALELDDSALYLCASSLEGMGGEQYFGPGTRLTVT.

There are a few counts of this clone. The chain recombines TRBV2 with TRBJ1-1; D is uncertain. V dropped 4 bases and J dropped 1 base, with 4 bases sitting between them. The V gene's germline CDR1 is SNHLY and CDR2 FYNNEI. The CDR3 has 12 residues. This CDR3 is CASSVKNTEAFF. The CDR3 DNA reads TGTGCCAGCAGTGTAAAGAACACTGAAGCTTTCTTT.

As DNA, the CDR3 is TGTGCCAGCAGTTTAACTAGCGGGAGGGCCTGGGGGCAGTTCTTC. Its protein product is CASSLTSGRAWGQFF. The J gene is TRBJ2-1, the V gene TRBV28, with 13 bases fitting TRBD2. Per germline, CDR1 MDHEN and CDR2 SYDVKM. Trimming at V came to 2 bases and at J to 12 bases, leaving 7 bases not matched to a gene. CDR3 size: 15 residues.

The chain is built from TRBV28 and TRBJ1-5; D may be TRBD1 (6 bases). Trimming cost V 7 bases and J 4 bases, with 11 bases left between them. Germline CDR1 reads MDHEN; CDR2 reads SYDVKM. There are 13 residues in the CDR3. The CDR3 sequence: CASMDRTNQPQHF. As DNA, the CDR3 is TGTGCCAGCATGGACAGAACAAATCAGCCCCAGCATTTT.

The J gene is TRBJ2-1, the V gene TRBV5-1; 9 bases fit TRBD1. The germline V gene has CDR1 SGHRS and CDR2 YFSETQ. V lost 4 bases and J lost 1; bases outside the gene matches: 9. The CDR3 totals 17 residues. The CDR3 spells CASSLGTGRGSYNEQFF. The CDR3 nucleotides read TGCGCCAGCAGCCTAGGGACAGGGAGGGGGTCCTACAATGAGCAGTTCTTC.

The chain uses TRBV5-1 and TRBJ2-7; no clear D gene. V was shortened by 2 bases and J by 0 bases, with 6 bases between the two germline ends. CDR1 and CDR2 (germline): SGHRS, YFSETQ. The CDR3 is made up of 13 amino acids. This CDR3 is CASSFASSYEQYF. The CDR3 DNA reads TGCGCCAGCAGCTTCGCTAGCTCCTACGAGCAGTACTTC.

The V and J genes are TRBV30 and TRBJ2-7; 9 nucleotides line up with TRBD1. Germline CDR1 and CDR2: GTSNPN and SVGIG (reference sequence). The CDR3 length is 12 residues. J gave up 6 bases and V 4 bases, and 4 bases lay outside the gene matches. The CDR3 DNA is TGTGCCTGGACGGACAGGGGAGCCGAGCAGTACTTC. Residues: CAWTDRGAEQYF.

The genes are TRBV5-4 and TRBJ2-7; 8 bases agree with TRBD1. V dropped 4 bases and J dropped 6; count of bases not matched to a gene: 9. Germline CDR1 reads SGHNT; CDR2 reads YYREEE (reference sequence). The CDR3 runs 14 residues. The CDR3 DNA sequence: TGTGCCAGCAGCAGGACAGGGTTACGAACCGAGCAGTACTTC. This gives the protein CASSRTGLRTEQYF.

This chain connects TRBV5-1 to TRBJ1-4, with 9 positions matching TRBD1. Trimming removed 4 bases from V and 8 bases from J; junction bases left unmatched: 6. CDR1 and CDR2 (germline): SGHRS, YFSETQ. The CDR3 runs to 14 residues. CDR3 loop: CASSPGTGREKLFF. DNA for the CDR3: TGCGCCAGCAGCCCCGGGACAGGGAGGGAAAAACTGTTTTTT.

The J gene is TRBJ2-3, the V gene TRBV7-3, with D unresolved. V gave up 5 bases and J gave up 2 bases, with 8 bases separating them. Germline CDR1 and CDR2: SGHTA and FQGTGA. The CDR3 is 13 residues long. CDR3 protein: CASSPSSTDTQYF. Written as DNA, the CDR3 is TGTGCCAGCAGCCCTAGTTCCACAGATACGCAGTATTTT.